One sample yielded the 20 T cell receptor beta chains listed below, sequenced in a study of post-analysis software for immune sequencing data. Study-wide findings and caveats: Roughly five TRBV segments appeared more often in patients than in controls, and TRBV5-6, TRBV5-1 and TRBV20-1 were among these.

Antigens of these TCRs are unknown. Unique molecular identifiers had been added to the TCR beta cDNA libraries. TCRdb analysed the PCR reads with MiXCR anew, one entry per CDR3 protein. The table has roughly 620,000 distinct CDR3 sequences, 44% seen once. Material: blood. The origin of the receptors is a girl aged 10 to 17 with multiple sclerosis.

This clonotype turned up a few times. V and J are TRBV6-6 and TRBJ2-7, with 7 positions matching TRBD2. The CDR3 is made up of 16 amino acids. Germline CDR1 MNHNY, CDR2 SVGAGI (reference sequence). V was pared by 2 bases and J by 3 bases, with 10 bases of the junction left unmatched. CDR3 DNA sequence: TGTGCCAGCAGTTACACCAATAGCGGGCGGGTCTACGAGCAGTACTTC. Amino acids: CASSYTNSGRVYEQYF.

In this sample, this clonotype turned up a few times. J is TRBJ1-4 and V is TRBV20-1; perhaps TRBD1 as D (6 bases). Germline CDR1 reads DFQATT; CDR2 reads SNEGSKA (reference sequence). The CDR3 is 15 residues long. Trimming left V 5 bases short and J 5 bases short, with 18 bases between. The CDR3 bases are TGCAGTGCTGTTCTACAGGGCCTTTCGAATGAAAAACTGTTTTTT. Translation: CSAVLQGLSNEKLFF.

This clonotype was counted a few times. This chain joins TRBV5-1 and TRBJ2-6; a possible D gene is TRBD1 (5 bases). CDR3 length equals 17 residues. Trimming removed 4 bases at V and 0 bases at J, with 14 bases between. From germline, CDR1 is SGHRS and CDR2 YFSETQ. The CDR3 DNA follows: TGCGCCAGCAGCACCCTCCTTGACAGCTCTGGGGCCAACGTCCTGACTTTC. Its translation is CASSTLLDSSGANVLTF.

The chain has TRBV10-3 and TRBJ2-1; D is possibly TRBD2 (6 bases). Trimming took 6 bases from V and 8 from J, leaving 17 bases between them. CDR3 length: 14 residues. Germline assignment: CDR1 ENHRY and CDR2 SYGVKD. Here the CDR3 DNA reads TGTGCCATCAGAGATGGATGGGGACTCCATGAGCAGTTCTTC. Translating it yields CAIRDGWGLHEQFF.

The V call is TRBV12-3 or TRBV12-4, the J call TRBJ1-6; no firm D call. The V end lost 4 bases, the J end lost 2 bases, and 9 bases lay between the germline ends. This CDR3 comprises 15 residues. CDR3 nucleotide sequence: TGTGCCAGCAGTTACACAAGGGCCTATAATTCACCCCTCCACTTT. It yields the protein CASSYTRAYNSPLHF.

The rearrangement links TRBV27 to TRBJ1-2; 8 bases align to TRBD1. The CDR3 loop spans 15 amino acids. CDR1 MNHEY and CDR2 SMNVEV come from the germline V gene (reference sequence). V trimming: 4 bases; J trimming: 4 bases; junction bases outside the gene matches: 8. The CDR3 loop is CASSWTGTPLYGYTF. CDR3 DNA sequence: TGTGCCAGCAGTTGGACAGGGACGCCCCTCTATGGCTACACCTTC.

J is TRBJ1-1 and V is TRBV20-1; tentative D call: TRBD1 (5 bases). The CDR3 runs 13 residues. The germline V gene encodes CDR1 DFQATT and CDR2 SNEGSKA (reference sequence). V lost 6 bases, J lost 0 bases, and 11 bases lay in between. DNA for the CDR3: TGCAGTGCAAAAGGGGCGATGAACACTGAAGCTTTCTTT. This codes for CSAKGAMNTEAFF.

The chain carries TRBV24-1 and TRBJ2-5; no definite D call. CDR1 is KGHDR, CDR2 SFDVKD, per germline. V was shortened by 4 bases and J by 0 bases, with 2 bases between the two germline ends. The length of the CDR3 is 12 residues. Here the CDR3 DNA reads TGTGCCACCAGTGACTACCAAGAGACCCAGTACTTC. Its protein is CATSDYQETQYF.

In DNA, the CDR3 is TGTGCCAGCAGTTTTCGACAGGGGGGGTATCAGCCCCAGCATTTT. It codes for CASSFRQGGYQPQHF. V usage is TRBV12-3 or TRBV12-4 and J usage is TRBJ1-5; 9 nucleotides line up with TRBD1. The J segment lost 5 bases and the V segment lost 3 bases, leaving 5 bases of the junction unmatched. The length of the CDR3 is 15 residues.

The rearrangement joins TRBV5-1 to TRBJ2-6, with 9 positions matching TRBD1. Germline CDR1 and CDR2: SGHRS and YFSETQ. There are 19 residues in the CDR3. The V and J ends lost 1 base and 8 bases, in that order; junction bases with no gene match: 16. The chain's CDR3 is CASSLIRQGVGPWTNVLTF. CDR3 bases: TGCGCCAGCAGCTTGATTAGACAGGGGGTAGGGCCCTGGACCAACGTCCTGACTTTC.

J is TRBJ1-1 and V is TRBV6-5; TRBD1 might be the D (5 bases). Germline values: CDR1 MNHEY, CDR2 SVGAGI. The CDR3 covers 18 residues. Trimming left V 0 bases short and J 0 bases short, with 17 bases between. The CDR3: CASSYSVAGTSMNTEAFF. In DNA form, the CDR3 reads TGTGCCAGCAGTTACTCGGTAGCAGGGACGAGCATGAACACTGAAGCTTTCTTT.

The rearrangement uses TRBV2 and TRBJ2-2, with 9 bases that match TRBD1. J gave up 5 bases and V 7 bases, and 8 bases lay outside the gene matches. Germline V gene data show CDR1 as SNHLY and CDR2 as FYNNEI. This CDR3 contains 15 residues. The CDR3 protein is CASNPNRGLTGELFF. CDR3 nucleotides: TGTGCCAGCAACCCCAACAGGGGGCTAACCGGGGAGCTGTTTTTT.

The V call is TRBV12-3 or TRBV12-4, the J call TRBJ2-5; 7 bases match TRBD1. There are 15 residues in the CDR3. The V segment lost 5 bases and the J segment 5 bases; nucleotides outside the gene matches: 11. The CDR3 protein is CASSLQGDPKETQYF. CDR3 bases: TGTGCCAGCAGTCTTCAGGGGGATCCAAAGGAGACCCAGTACTTC.

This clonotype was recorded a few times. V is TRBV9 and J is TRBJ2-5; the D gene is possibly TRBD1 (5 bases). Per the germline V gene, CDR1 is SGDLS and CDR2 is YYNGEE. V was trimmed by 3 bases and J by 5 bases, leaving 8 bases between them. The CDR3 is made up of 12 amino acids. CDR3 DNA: TGTGCCAGCAGCGCTTCAGGGGAGACCCAGTACTTC. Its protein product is CASSASGETQYF.

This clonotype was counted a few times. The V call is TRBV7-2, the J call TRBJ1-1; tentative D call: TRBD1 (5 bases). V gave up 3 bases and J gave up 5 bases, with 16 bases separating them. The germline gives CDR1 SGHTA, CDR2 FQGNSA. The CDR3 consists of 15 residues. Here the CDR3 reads CASSFNRGSGTEAFF. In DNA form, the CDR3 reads TGTGCCAGCAGCTTTAACCGGGGGAGTGGGACTGAAGCTTTCTTT.

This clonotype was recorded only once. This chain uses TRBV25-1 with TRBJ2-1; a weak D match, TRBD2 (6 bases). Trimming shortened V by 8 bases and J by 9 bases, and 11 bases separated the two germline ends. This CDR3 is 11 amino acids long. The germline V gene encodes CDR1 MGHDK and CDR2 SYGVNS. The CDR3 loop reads CASGRKGEQFF. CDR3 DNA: TGTGCCAGCGGGAGGAAGGGTGAGCAGTTCTTC.

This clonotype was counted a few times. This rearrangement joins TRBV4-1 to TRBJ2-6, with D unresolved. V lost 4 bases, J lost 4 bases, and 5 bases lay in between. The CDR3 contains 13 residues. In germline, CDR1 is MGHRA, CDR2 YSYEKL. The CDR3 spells CASSPWGANVLTF. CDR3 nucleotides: TGCGCCAGCAGCCCGTGGGGGGCCAACGTCCTGACTTTC.

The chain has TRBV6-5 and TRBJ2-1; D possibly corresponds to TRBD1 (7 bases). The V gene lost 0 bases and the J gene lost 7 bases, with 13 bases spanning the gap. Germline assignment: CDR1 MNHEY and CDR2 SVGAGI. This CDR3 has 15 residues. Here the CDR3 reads CASSYSDQGGNEQFF. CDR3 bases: TGTGCCAGCAGTTACTCGGATCAGGGGGGAAATGAGCAGTTCTTC.

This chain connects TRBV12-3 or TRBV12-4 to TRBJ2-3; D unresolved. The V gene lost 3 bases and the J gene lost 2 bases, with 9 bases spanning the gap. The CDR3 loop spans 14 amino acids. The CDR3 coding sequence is TGTGCCAGCAGTTTCACAGAGTCCACAGATACGCAGTATTTT. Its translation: CASSFTESTDTQYF.

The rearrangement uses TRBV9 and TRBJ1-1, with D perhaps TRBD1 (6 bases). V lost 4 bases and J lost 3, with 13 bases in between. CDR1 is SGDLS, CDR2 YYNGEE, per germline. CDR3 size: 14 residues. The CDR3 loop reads CASSTGQMDTEAFF. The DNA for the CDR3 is TGTGCCAGCAGCACCGGACAGATGGACACTGAAGCTTTCTTT.